Sequencing of this T cell receptor beta chain was carried out in a study of blood T cell repertoires in COVID-19. Study details: PBMCs, B-cell-depleted T cells, or T cells provided the cDNA or gDNA that made up the material.

CDR1 MNHEY and CDR2 SVGAGI come from the germline V gene. The CDR3 spans 11 residues. V gave up 8 bases and J gave up 4 bases, with 8 bases separating them. This clone is a singleton in its sample. TCRdb's table, derived via immunoSEQ multiplex PCR, lists solely in-frame clones and lacks some. Among around 190,000 clones listed, roughly 80% were seen once. The study recruited people aged roughly 18 to 89 years across approximately 24 US areas. Membership in each cohort depended on participant-reported clinical history. The sample comprised PBMCs or T cells enriched from blood (not recorded which). The TCR comes from a woman in her 30s who had recovered from COVID-19. V usage is TRBV6-5 and J usage is TRBJ1-2; D is unresolved. The CDR3 DNA reads as TGTGCCAGCGCCGGGGTCTATGGCTACACCTTC. Its protein is CASAGVYGYTF.